The count of the clone carrying this T cell receptor (beta chain) is one. What it binds is unknown. The sample is drawn from a study of T cell responses to AZD1222 COVID-19 vaccine. General study results and limits: Compared with day 0, the breadth and depth of the Spike-specific TCR repertoire rose significantly after two doses of AZD1222. Just a handful of people given AZD1222 tested seropositive at baseline.

Using immunoSEQ multiplex PCR, the repertoire was profiled, and TCRdb retains in-frame clones only, with some absent. The data hold about 88,000 clones, with under 90% observed a single time. This CDR3 contains 12 residues. Between the trimmed V and J ends, which lost 2 bases and 11 bases, there was a span of 10 bases. Germline loops: CDR1 MDHEN, CDR2 SYDVKM. V is TRBV28 and J is TRBJ1-5; D is possibly TRBD1 (5 bases). Sequencing was performed on peripheral blood, taken on day 0 of AZD1222 vaccination. This TCR was sampled from an adult in good health. The CDR3 nucleotides read TGTGCCAGCAGTTTAATAGCCAGGGCCCAGCATTTT. It codes for CASSLIARAQHF.